The present T cell receptor beta chain was sequenced within a study of T-cell reconstitution after alpha-beta-depleted transplantation in children. CDR3 size: 15 residues. The V and J ends lost 3 bases and 0 bases respectively, with 10 bases between them. Germline V CDR1 and CDR2: SGHRS, YFSETQ. Unique molecular identifiers were built into the TCRbeta library. TCRdb re-analysed the PCR reads in MiXCR, keeping a single row per CDR3 protein. The table has under 350,000 distinct CDR3 sequences, roughly 9.5% seen once. This chain uses TRBV5-1 with TRBJ2-1; D is undetermined. This specimen was PBMCs from the stem cell graft donor, taken from the stem cell graft. The source is a human donor who donated a stem cell graft to a child with SCID. DNA of the CDR3: TGCGCCAGCAGCTCCAAGATAGGCTCCTACAATGAGCAGTTCTTC. It is translated as CASSSKIGSYNEQFF.